These 9 T cell receptor beta chains came from one sample sequenced in a study of molecular identifiers for immune sequencing clone quantification (dated by TCRdb to 2016 to 2018). The library was obtained by PCR. Sequencing was performed on a NextSeq 500. TCRdb's own reprocessing of the public reads used fastp at Q25 and MiXCR and kept productive beta chains. A single entry per CDR3 protein holds the most common genes and DNA from its merged rows. Counted in this sample were some 89,000 distinct CDR3 sequences; roughly 24% of them appeared once. 0.94% of the sample belongs to the ten largest clones. Material: naive CD8+ T cells from blood, with Jurkat cell RNA spiked in. The sample's cell subset or site label is to be understood as: FACS-sorted CD8+CD4-CCR7+CD45RA+ naive T cells. These receptors were collected from a human donor in good health. Some libraries in this study had Jurkat cell RNA spiked in.

In this sample, this clonotype turned up many times. The chain carries TRBV5-6 and TRBJ2-3, with D perhaps TRBD2 (5 bases). This CDR3 is 15 amino acids long. The germline V and J ends were trimmed by 4 bases and 2 bases, with 14 bases remaining between them. Germline V gene lookup returns CDR1 SGHDT and CDR2 YYEEEE. The CDR3 coding sequence is TGTGCCAGCAGCCGACTAAGCGGCCCCACAGATACGCAGTATTTT. It codes for CASSRLSGPTDTQYF.

This clonotype was recorded a few times. This chain connects TRBV14 to TRBJ2-7; TRBD1 matches 8 bases. J lost 2 bases, V lost 6 bases, and 9 bases had no gene match. Per the germline V gene, CDR1 is SGHDN and CDR2 is FVKESK. CDR3 length: 15 amino acids. In DNA, the CDR3 is TGTGCCAGCAGGCTGACAGGGGCACCCCCCTACGAGCAGTACTTC. Protein product: CASRLTGAPPYEQYF.

This clonotype was picked up a small number of times. This chain links TRBV12-3 or TRBV12-4 with TRBJ2-2, with a weak D call TRBD1 (5 bases). This CDR3 spans 15 amino acids. Trimming removed 1 base from V and 4 bases from J, with 10 bases in between. Written as DNA, the CDR3 is TGTGCCAGCAGTTTAGGGGCAGGGCCCACCGGGGAGCTGTTTTTT. This encodes CASSLGAGPTGELFF.

This clonotype was observed once. A much bigger clone sits one base away, suggesting this may be a read error. This sequence joins TRBV5-3 and TRBJ2-3; 13 bases are a match to TRBD2. TRBV5-3 is labeled an ORF, and its function is uncertain. CDR3 length equals 21 residues. The CDR3 DNA follows: TGTGCCAGCAGCTTGGTGAGGTCCGGACTAGCGGGGGCCTCTAGCACAGATACGCAGTATTTT. This translates into CASSLVRSGLAGASSTDTQYF.

The J gene is TRBJ1-1, the V gene TRBV19; weak D call: TRBD1 (6 bases). Per the germline V gene, CDR1 is LNHDA and CDR2 is SQIVND (reference sequence). The CDR3 is made up of 14 amino acids. With 4 bases removed from V and 4 bases from J, the gap between germline ends came to 13 bases. The chain's CDR3 is CASSTTGSVTEAFF. For the CDR3, the DNA is TGTGCCAGTAGTACTACAGGGAGCGTCACTGAAGCTTTCTTT. Full variable domain (outside the CDR3, taken from reference TRBV19 and TRBJ1-1): DGGITQSPKYLFRKEGQNVTLSCEQNLNHDAMYWYRQDPGQGLRLIYYSQIVNDFQKGDIAEGYSVSREKKESFPLTVTSAQKNPTAFYLCASSTTGSVTEAFFGQGTRLTVV.

This clonotype was found many times. The J gene is TRBJ2-5, the V gene TRBV4-1; D perhaps matches TRBD2 (5 bases). Germline values: CDR1 MGHRA, CDR2 YSYEKL. The CDR3 consists of 13 residues. The V end was cut by 0 bases, the J end by 5 bases, with 7 bases between. The CDR3 nucleotides read TGCGCCAGCAGCCAAGATCCGGGGGAGACCCAGTACTTC. It codes for CASSQDPGETQYF.

This clonotype has a handful of counts. The chain combines TRBV7-2 with TRBJ1-1; 8 bases align to TRBD1. CDR1 SGHTA and CDR2 FQGNSA come from the germline V gene. V was clipped by 5 bases and J by 4 bases; unmatched bases: 3. This CDR3 contains 13 residues. The CDR3 here is CASSATGGTEAFF. In DNA form, the CDR3 reads TGTGCCAGCAGCGCTACAGGGGGCACTGAAGCTTTCTTT.

In this sample, this clonotype turned up many times. The chain uses TRBV11-2 and TRBJ2-1; TRBD2 aligns across 9 bases. The CDR3 has 15 residues. V trimming: 6 bases; J trimming: 3 bases; junction bases outside the gene matches: 6. Germline loops: CDR1 SGHAT, CDR2 FQNNGV. CDR3 nucleotides: TGTGCCAGCAGGGGGGTAGCGGGAGACTACAATGAGCAGTTCTTC. Amino acids: CASRGVAGDYNEQFF.

This clonotype was seen just once. This chain uses TRBV2 with TRBJ2-7; perhaps D is TRBD1 or TRBD2 (5 bases each). Germline V CDR1 and CDR2: SNHLY, FYNNEI. V dropped 6 bases and J dropped 3 bases, with 15 bases sitting between them. This CDR3 spans 14 amino acids. Written as DNA, the CDR3 is TGTGCCAGCAGATCCCGGGACGGGAACTACGAGCAGTACTTC. Translated: CASRSRDGNYEQYF.